The sample holds a few counts of the clone carrying this TCR beta chain. Its target is not known. The source of the sample is a study of T-cell memory formation after mild COVID-19. For the study at large: Largely, the TCR clusters proved donor specific.

The V gene's germline CDR1 is SEHNR and CDR2 FQNEAQ (reference sequence). The CDR3 length is 13 residues. V dropped 4 bases and J dropped 2 bases, with 8 bases sitting between them. Study results and limitations: Pre-infection memory showed some responding clones, and this suggested that cross-reactive memory joined. Researchers could not confirm that second-wave clones peaking on day 37 targeted SARS-CoV-2.

Constant-segment primers were used for 5'RACE, and the resulting TCR alpha and TCR beta cDNA libraries carried sample barcodes and UMIs. TCRdb reprocessed the 5' RACE reads with MiXCR, giving one entry per CDR3 protein. Seen here are fewer than 350,000 distinct CDR3 sequences, about 16% observed once, and the top ten hold around 20%. The sequence came from a man aged 18 to 29 who had mild COVID-19 (a few samples of this study predate the infection). Cell type and time point are not known. V usage is TRBV7-9 and J usage is TRBJ1-1; D gene unclear. The specimen was PBMCs or a T cell subset sorted from them (not recorded which). Here the CDR3 reads CASSSPLNTEAFF. DNA of the CDR3: TGTGCCAGCAGCTCGCCGCTAAACACTGAAGCTTTCTTT.